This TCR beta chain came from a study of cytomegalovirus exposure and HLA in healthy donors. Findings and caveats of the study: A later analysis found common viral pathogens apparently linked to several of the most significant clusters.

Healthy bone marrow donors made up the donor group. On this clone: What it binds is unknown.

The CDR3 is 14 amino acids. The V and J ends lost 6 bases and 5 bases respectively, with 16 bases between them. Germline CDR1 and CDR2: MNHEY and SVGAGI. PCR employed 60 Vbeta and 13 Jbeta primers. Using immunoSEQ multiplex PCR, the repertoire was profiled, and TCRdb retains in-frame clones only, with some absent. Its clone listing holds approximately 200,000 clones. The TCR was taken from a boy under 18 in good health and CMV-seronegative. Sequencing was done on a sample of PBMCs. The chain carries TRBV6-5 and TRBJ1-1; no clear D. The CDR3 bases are TGTGCCAGCAGGAGGGTCAATCTGGGAACTGAAGCTTTCTTT. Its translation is CASRRVNLGTEAFF.